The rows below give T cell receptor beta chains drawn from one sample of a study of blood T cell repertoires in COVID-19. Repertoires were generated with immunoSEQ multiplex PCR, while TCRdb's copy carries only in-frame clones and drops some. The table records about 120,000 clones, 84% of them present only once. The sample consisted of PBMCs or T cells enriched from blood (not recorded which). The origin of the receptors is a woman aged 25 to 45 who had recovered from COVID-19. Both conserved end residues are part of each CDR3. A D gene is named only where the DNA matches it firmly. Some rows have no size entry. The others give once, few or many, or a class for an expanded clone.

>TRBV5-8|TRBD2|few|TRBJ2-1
TGTGCCAGCAGCCCGGGAACAGGACTAGGATTTGGGGAGCAGTTCTTC
CASSPGTGLGFGEQFF
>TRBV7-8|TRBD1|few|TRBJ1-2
TGTGCCAGCAGCTTAAGAGTTTCGGACAGGGATGGCTACACCTTC
CASSLRVSDRDGYTF
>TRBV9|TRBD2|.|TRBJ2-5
TGTGCCAGCAGCGTAGGACTAGCGGGAGAGACCCAGTACTTC
CASSVGLAGETQYF
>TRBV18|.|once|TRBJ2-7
TGTGCCAGCTCACCATTTCAGGGCTACGAGCAGTACTTC
CASSPFQGYEQYF
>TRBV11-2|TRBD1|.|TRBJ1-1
TGTGCCAGCAGCCCTCGGACAGGGGTGAACACTGAAGCTTTCTTT
CASSPRTGVNTEAFF
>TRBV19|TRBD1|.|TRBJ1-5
TGTGCCAGTAGTACGGGACAGGGGTTGGGGATCAATCAGCCCCAGCATTTT
CASSTGQGLGINQPQHF
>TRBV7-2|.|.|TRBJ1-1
TGTGCCAGCAGCGGGGGCCTAAACACTGAAGCTTTCTTT
CASSGGLNTEAFF
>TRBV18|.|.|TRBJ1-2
TGTGCCAGCTCACCCCCGGGTTCCAATGGCCCTAACTATGGCTACACCTTC
CASSPPGSNGPNYGYTF
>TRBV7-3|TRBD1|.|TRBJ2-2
TGTGCCAGCAGGCCCACAGGGGGCACCGGGGAGCTGTTTTTT
CASRPTGGTGELFF
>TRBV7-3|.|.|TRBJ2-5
TGTGCCAGCAGCTTAGCTGGTTGGAGGGAGACCCAGTACTTC
CASSLAGWRETQYF
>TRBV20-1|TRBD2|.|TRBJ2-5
TGCAGTGCTAGTAAAGCGGGAGATTCTCAAGAGACCCAGTACTTC
CSASKAGDSQETQYF
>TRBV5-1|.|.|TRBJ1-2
TGCGCCAGCAGCTTGGCCGGCGGGGTATCCTATGGCTACACCTTC
CASSLAGGVSYGYTF